What follows are 31 T cell receptor beta chains derived from one specimen sequenced in a study of blood T cell repertoires in COVID-19. Sequenced by immunoSEQ multiplex PCR; TCRdb stores in-frame clones only, minus some. Of about 200,000 clones in the sample, around nine tenths are singletons; the top ten hold around 1.5%. Material: peripheral blood. The receptors stem from a man between 18 and 35 years old with active or convalescent COVID-19.

This rearrangement joins TRBV4-3 to TRBJ1-2, with 7 bases aligning to TRBD1. This CDR3 spans 14 amino acids. The ends lost 0 bases at V and 3 bases at J; junction bases unmatched: 1. The germline V gene encodes CDR1 LGHNA and CDR2 YSLEER. Here the CDR3 DNA reads TGCGCCAGCAGCCAAGAGACAGGGTACTATGGCTACACCTTC. Translating gives CASSQETGYYGYTF.

The V gene is TRBV5-1, the J gene TRBJ2-1; 10 bases are shared with TRBD1. The J segment lost 7 bases and the V segment lost 5 bases, leaving 6 bases of the junction unmatched. Germline V gives CDR1 SGHRS, CDR2 YFSETQ. The CDR3 is made up of 14 amino acids. The CDR3 region has the DNA TGCGCCAGCAGGTTCGGGACAGGGGTGAATGAGCAGTTCTTC. Translating it yields CASRFGTGVNEQFF.

The DNA for the CDR3 is TGTGCCAGCGGGACAGGCCCTCAAGAGACCCAGTACTTC. Translated, it gives CASGTGPQETQYF. The chain joins TRBV12-3 or TRBV12-4 to TRBJ2-5; TRBD1 matches 8 bases. Trimming at V came to 8 bases and at J to 2 bases, leaving 4 bases not matched to a gene. CDR3 length equals 13 residues.

Only one count was recorded for this clone. This sequence joins TRBV10-3 and TRBJ1-3; D is perhaps TRBD1 (5 bases). CDR1 and CDR2 (germline): ENHRY, SYGVKD. With 6 bases removed from V and 4 bases from J, the gap between germline ends came to 19 bases. The CDR3 totals 16 residues. Here the CDR3 DNA reads TGTGCCATCAGCTTGGGGCCAGGGAATTCGGGAAACACCATATATTTT. This gives the protein CAISLGPGNSGNTIYF.

The chain uses TRBV2 and TRBJ2-5, with a tentative D call TRBD2 (5 bases). The CDR3 runs 14 residues. V lost 1 base and J 9 bases, leaving 15 bases between the germline ends. Germline CDR1 and CDR2: SNHLY and FYNNEI. The CDR3 spells CASSEVVGVRAQYF. In DNA, the CDR3 is TGTGCCAGCAGTGAAGTAGTGGGAGTTAGGGCCCAGTACTTC.

This clone has a single count. V is TRBV4-1 and J is TRBJ2-5; 11 bases are a match to TRBD2. V was pared by 1 base and J by 8 bases, with 6 bases of the junction left unmatched. From germline, CDR1 is MGHRA and CDR2 YSYEKL. CDR3 size: 15 residues. The CDR3 region is CASSQAGTSGDTQYF. CDR3 bases: TGCGCCAGCAGCCAAGCCGGGACTAGCGGCGACACCCAGTACTTC.

This clone was counted a few times. The chain recombines TRBV6-1 with TRBJ2-3, with TRBD2 matching 11 bases. Germline V gene sequence: CDR1 MNHNS, CDR2 SASEGT. V was pared by 3 bases and J by 1 base, with 12 bases of the junction left unmatched. This CDR3 contains 19 residues. CDR3 coding DNA: TGTGCCAGCAGTGACATACTAGCGGGGGAAAACGAAGGCACAGATACGCAGTATTTT. Its translation is CASSDILAGENEGTDTQYF.

The chain links TRBV6-2 or TRBV6-3 to TRBJ2-3, with 10 bases that match TRBD2. The length of the CDR3 is 14 residues. CDR1 is MNHEY and CDR2 is SVGEGT in the germline V gene. After removal of 6 bases from V and 5 bases from J, the junction contained 5 bases not matched to a gene. CDR3: CASSLAGARDTQYF. Written as DNA, the CDR3 is TGTGCCAGCAGCCTAGCGGGAGCCAGAGATACGCAGTATTTT.

This clone was seen a single time. CDR3 nucleotides: TGTGCCAGCACTCCCTTTGCGGGAGGAACTAACAATGAGCAGTTCTTC. Translation gives CASTPFAGGTNNEQFF. The chain carries TRBV7-9 and TRBJ2-1; 8 positions match TRBD2. CDR3 length: 16 residues. After removal of 7 bases from V and 5 bases from J, the junction contained 13 bases not matched to a gene. Germline CDR1 and CDR2: SEHNR and FQNEAQ (reference sequence).

V usage is TRBV29-1 and J usage is TRBJ2-1, with 7 bases fitting TRBD2. CDR1 is SQVTM and CDR2 is ANQGSEA in the germline V gene. V was clipped by 7 bases and J by 10 bases; unmatched bases: 13. This CDR3 has 13 residues. The DNA for the CDR3 is TGCAGCGCCGGGTGGGGAGGGCCCTTAGAGCAGTTCTTC. Translated: CSAGWGGPLEQFF.

The table lists this clone with a count of one. This chain connects TRBV3-1 (or the pseudogene TRBV3-2) to TRBJ2-7; weak D call: TRBD1 (5 bases). Germline V lookup: CDR1 LGHDT, CDR2 YNNKEL (reference sequence). Trimming stripped 1 base from V and 6 bases from J, with 13 bases between. This CDR3 is built from 14 residues. In nucleotides, the CDR3 is TGTGCCAGCAGCCAAGGACAGCAGTTCCGCGAGCAGTACTTC. Translating it yields CASSQGQQFREQYF.

The V call is TRBV7-2, the J call TRBJ1-3, with 7 bases that match TRBD1. Germline V lookup: CDR1 SGHTA, CDR2 FQGNSA. The CDR3 covers 15 residues. Unmatched junction bases numbered 8, after V lost 5 bases and J lost 4 bases. This CDR3 reads CASSERQGTGNTIYF. CDR3 coding DNA: TGTGCCAGCAGCGAGAGACAGGGTACAGGAAACACCATATATTTT.

The chain carries TRBV27 and TRBJ2-1; 8 bases agree with TRBD2. Germline V gene lookup returns CDR1 MNHEY and CDR2 SMNVEV (reference sequence). The CDR3 consists of 17 residues. V lost 2 bases, J lost 6 bases, and 12 bases stayed unmatched. CDR3 bases: TGTGCCAGCAGTTTACGGGGGGCGGGAGGCTACGTCAATGAGCAGTTCTTC. The encoded protein is CASSLRGAGGYVNEQFF.

J is TRBJ2-7 and V is TRBV6-5; 7 nucleotides agree with TRBD2. The CDR3 is 14 amino acids. Germline CDR1 MNHEY, CDR2 SVGAGI. V was clipped by 2 bases and J by 2 bases; unmatched bases: 3. The CDR3 here is CASSYVGGAYEQYF. CDR3 coding DNA: TGTGCCAGCAGTTACGTGGGGGGGGCCTACGAGCAGTACTTC.

The chain recombines TRBV18 with TRBJ1-6; D may be TRBD1 (5 bases). Germline values: CDR1 KGHSH, CDR2 LQKENI. This CDR3 has 15 residues. V dropped 4 bases and J dropped 4 bases, with 11 bases sitting between them. The CDR3 coding sequence is TGTGCCAGCTCACAGGGGCCCTATTATAATTCACCCCTCCACTTT. Its translation: CASSQGPYYNSPLHF.

V gene TRBV6-5 combines with J gene TRBJ1-1; TRBD1 might be the D (6 bases). The CDR3 has 14 residues. Per germline, CDR1 MNHEY and CDR2 SVGAGI. V lost 3 bases to trimming and J lost 4 bases, with 12 bases between them. CDR3 loop: CASSYEGVSTEAFF. Here the CDR3 DNA reads TGTGCCAGCAGTTATGAGGGGGTTAGCACTGAAGCTTTCTTT.

The V call is TRBV27, the J call TRBJ1-2; TRBD1 matches 7 bases. The CDR3 runs 15 residues. The germline V gene encodes CDR1 MNHEY and CDR2 SMNVEV (reference sequence). The V gene end was trimmed by 0 bases and the J gene end by 2 bases; junction bases not matched to a gene: 3. This chain's CDR3 is CASSLSRTGNYGYTF. Written as DNA, the CDR3 is TGTGCCAGCAGTTTATCCCGGACAGGAAACTATGGCTACACCTTC.

Here the CDR3 DNA reads TGTGCCAGCAGTCGACTAGCGGGAGATGGGTTGTTCTTC. Its protein is CASSRLAGDGLFF. V gene TRBV6-5 combines with J gene TRBJ2-1; 12 nucleotides line up with TRBD2. Germline CDR1 reads MNHEY; CDR2 reads SVGAGI. The ends lost 5 bases at V and 15 bases at J; junction bases unmatched: 8. This CDR3 has 13 amino acids.

The chain employs TRBV29-1 and TRBJ2-1; 11 bases line up with TRBD2. This CDR3 is 14 amino acids long. Trimming removed 7 bases from V and 6 bases from J; junction bases left unmatched: 8. Germline V gene lookup returns CDR1 SQVTM and CDR2 ANQGSEA. Written as DNA, the CDR3 is TGCAGCGCATTGACTAGCGGGGTCGGCAATGAGCAGTTCTTC. It specifies CSALTSGVGNEQFF.

The J gene is TRBJ1-6, the V gene TRBV4-3; D perhaps matches TRBD1 (6 bases). The CDR3 contains 14 residues. Trimming cost V 4 bases and J 4 bases, with 8 bases left between them. Per the germline V gene, CDR1 is LGHNA and CDR2 is YSLEER. The DNA of the CDR3 is TGCGCCAGCAGCCGGGACATTTATAATTCACCCCTCCACTTT. It is translated as CASSRDIYNSPLHF.

The CDR3 nucleotides are TGTGCCTGGGCACACGATAGCAATCAGCCCCAGCATTTT. Its translation is CAWAHDSNQPQHF. The genes are TRBV30 and TRBJ1-5; D is undetermined. Germline V lookup: CDR1 GTSNPN, CDR2 SVGIG (reference sequence). This CDR3 is 13 amino acids long. Trimming stripped 5 bases from V and 0 bases from J, with 8 bases between. Using reference TRBV30 and TRBJ1-5 for the parts outside the CDR3, the full variable domain is SQTIHQWPATLVQPVGSPLSLECTVEGTSNPNLYWYRQAAGRGLQLLFYSVGIGQISSEVPQNLSASRPQDRQFILSSKKLLLSDSGFYLCAWAHDSNQPQHFGDGTRLSIL.

In its sample, this clone was seen once. V and J are TRBV4-3 and TRBJ2-7; 10 positions agree with TRBD1. This CDR3 is built from 15 residues. The trim removed 4 bases at V and 5 bases at J, leaving 8 bases unmatched. Germline assignment: CDR1 LGHNA and CDR2 YSLEER. The CDR3 DNA reads as TGCGCCAGCAGCCCCGGGACAGGGGTGACGGACGAGCAGTACTTC. Protein: CASSPGTGVTDEQYF.

The chain joins TRBV5-1 to TRBJ1-2; D possibly corresponds to TRBD1 (6 bases). The germline V gene has CDR1 SGHRS and CDR2 YFSETQ. There are 14 residues in the CDR3. V was pared by 3 bases and J by 7 bases, with 16 bases between. The CDR3 sequence: CASSSYTGSGGYTF. DNA for the CDR3: TGCGCCAGCAGCTCCTATACAGGGTCCGGTGGCTACACCTTC.

This chain uses TRBV3-1 (or the pseudogene TRBV3-2) with TRBJ2-5; 8 nucleotides agree with TRBD2. V trimming: 0 bases; J trimming: 2 bases; junction bases outside the gene matches: 8. Germline CDR1 is LGHDT and CDR2 is YNNKEL (reference sequence). The CDR3 consists of 17 residues. The CDR3: CASSQDREGVGQETQYF. The DNA for the CDR3 is TGTGCCAGCAGCCAAGATCGGGAGGGGGTTGGGCAAGAGACCCAGTACTTC.

Only a few counts were recorded for this clone. The chain recombines TRBV7-9 with TRBJ2-3, with 7 bases matching TRBD2. The trim removed 4 bases at V and 3 bases at J, leaving 7 bases unmatched. The CDR3 spans 15 residues. Germline V gives CDR1 SEHNR, CDR2 FQNEAQ (reference sequence). The CDR3 loop is CASSSDGLVTDTQYF. DNA of the CDR3: TGTGCCAGCAGCTCTGATGGACTAGTTACAGATACGCAGTATTTT.

This chain links TRBV15 with TRBJ2-1; 11 positions agree with TRBD2. Losses at the gene ends were 3 bases for V and 4 bases for J; bases not matched to a gene: 14. CDR3 length: 19 residues. From germline, CDR1 is LNHNV and CDR2 YYDKDF (reference sequence). This CDR3 reads CATSSPRSGTSGSYNEQFF. DNA for the CDR3: TGTGCCACCAGCAGCCCCCGTTCCGGGACTAGCGGCTCATACAATGAGCAGTTCTTC.

V gene TRBV4-1 combines with J gene TRBJ1-2; D not certain. Trimming removed 1 base at V and 4 bases at J, with 10 bases between. The CDR3 contains 14 residues. CDR1 is MGHRA and CDR2 is YSYEKL in the germline V gene. CDR3 residues: CASSQVGQVYGYTF. The CDR3 region has the DNA TGCGCCAGCAGCCAAGTCGGTCAGGTCTATGGCTACACCTTC.

The chain recombines TRBV30 with TRBJ1-3; the D gene is possibly TRBD1 (6 bases). This CDR3 region has 17 residues. CDR1 and CDR2 from the germline V gene are GTSNPN and SVGIG (reference sequence). Trimming shortened V by 0 bases and J by 2 bases, and 17 bases separated the two germline ends. The CDR3 DNA follows: TGTGCCTGGAGTGTATCTTTAGGGGGTCTTGCTGGAAACACCATATATTTT. This translates into CAWSVSLGGLAGNTIYF. Full variable domain (outside the CDR3, taken from reference TRBV30 and TRBJ1-3): SQTIHQWPATLVQPVGSPLSLECTVEGTSNPNLYWYRQAAGRGLQLLFYSVGIGQISSEVPQNLSASRPQDRQFILSSKKLLLSDSGFYLCAWSVSLGGLAGNTIYFGEGSWLTVV.

The chain recombines TRBV7-2 with TRBJ2-2, with 8 bases that match TRBD1. The CDR3 extends over 17 amino acids. The trim removed 1 base at V and 4 bases at J, leaving 8 bases unmatched. Germline assignment: CDR1 SGHTA and CDR2 FQGNSA. The chain's CDR3 is CASSLDGRGLGTGELFF. CDR3 DNA sequence: TGTGCCAGCAGCTTAGACGGCAGGGGGCTGGGCACCGGGGAGCTGTTTTTT.

This chain uses TRBV6-6 with TRBJ2-3, with 7 positions matching TRBD1. Germline CDR1 and CDR2: MNHNY and SVGAGI (reference sequence). The CDR3 is 14 residues long. Trimming took 2 bases from V and 1 from J; bases not matched to a gene: 0. The CDR3 loop reads CASSYGQGTDTQYF. The CDR3 DNA reads as TGTGCCAGCAGTTACGGACAGGGCACAGATACGCAGTATTTT.

The chain couples TRBV10-3 to TRBJ1-4; a possible D gene is TRBD1 (6 bases). Per the germline V gene, CDR1 is ENHRY and CDR2 is SYGVKD. The V end was cut by 10 bases, the J end by 0 bases, with 12 bases between. The CDR3 contains 14 residues. Here the CDR3 reads CATTEGATNEKLFF. CDR3 nucleotide sequence: TGTGCCACTACCGAGGGGGCAACTAATGAAAAACTGTTTTTT.